This T cell receptor beta chain was sequenced for a study of shared clonotypes between healthy human individuals (dated by TCRdb to the early 2020s). Turning to the overall study: The cohort included three men and a couple of women between 18 and 49 years of age. Each donor's leukapheresis produced roughly between roughly 0.94 and 9.5 billion PBMCs. Blood TCR repertoires of about 5 healthy adults were deeply sequenced to estimate repertoire size and the extent of clonotype sharing between individuals. Libraries were prepared and TCR repertoires were sequenced by different laboratories using diverse techniques, in order to increase sequencing depth and limit assay-specific biases. Broad study findings and their caveats: Pairwise subsampling indicated that sequencing depth was expected to affect the degree of clonotype sharing among donors. Because the study included a small number of donors, the genetic and exposure-history diversity represented was limited. Sampling was limited to blood, and TCR repertoires in tissue likely differ from TCR repertoires in blood.

This clone appeared once. The antigen it binds to is not known. There are no base qualities to consult, and no much larger clone falls within one base. Donors were healthy HIV-negative adults with no recently reported acute infections or vaccinations. Every donor was a Caucasian adult residing in Nashville, Tennessee, USA. For unsorted samples, tens of millions of PBMCs were counted, and genomic DNA was extracted using the QIAamp DNA Blood Mini kit. Blood was obtained by leukapheresis, after which PBMCs were separated by Ficoll-Histopaque density gradient centrifugation and cryopreserved in liquid nitrogen vapor phase. There are 15 amino acids in the CDR3, from cysteine to phenylalanine inclusive. The sequence is cut down to CDR3 DNA, 45 bases in frame from base 1. TCR CDR3 regions were amplified from genomic DNA by multiplex PCR using the deep immunoSEQ assay. Extracted genomic DNA from each cell subset was spread evenly across all wells of several immunoSEQ 96-well plates, with each plate serving as a replicate. For unsorted PBMC, 300 ng of genomic DNA, equivalent to about 30,000 T cell genomes, went into each replicate PCR. Ten immunoSEQ deep assay plates were used to sequence the unsorted PBMC genomic DNA. Purified libraries were measured with a Qubit 3.0 fluorometer, size-checked on a Bioanalyzer 2100, and measured again with the KAPA Library Quantification kit. Each immunoSEQ 96-well plate was sequenced on its own single-read 150-cycle Illumina NextSeq 550 flow cell. Concerning the study's data processing: The immunoSEQ output contained only junctional sequences without quality scores, so filtering could not match that applied to full-length reads. To assign V/J genes and CDR3, sequences were annotated using PyIR, a Python wrapper for IgBLAST v1.9, with IMGT germline references. Any read was removed if the V/J assignment was weak (E-value above 1e-6), the CDR3 was missing, or the read contained stop codons, out-of-frame junctions, or ambiguous translated residues. V3J clonotypes were defined as sequences sharing an identical inferred V gene, J gene, and CDR3 amino acid sequence. The percentage overlap between two repertoires was calculated by dividing the number of shared unique clonotypes by the size of the smaller repertoire. RTK rarefaction, the Chao1 estimator, and Recon v2.1 estimates of unobserved clonotypes were used to assess repertoire richness. Imported from immuneACCESS, the table was reduced by TCRdb to in-frame sequences with V and J called. These copies leave out some clones; in studies compared against another copy, an unresolved V gene accounts for under half, and the cause of the remainder is not known. From that table come the V and J calls and clone size; the DNA was used to work out D and trimming. This sample has roughly 500,000 clones in its table, and roughly 80% of those were observed once. Approximately 12% of the sample is in the top ten clones.

The receptor was derived from a woman in her 40s in good health. Some clones in this sample may be carry-over from other donors' samples. The sequencing sample was made of PBMCs. Recombination joined TRBV21-1 with TRBJ2-1; the table's D call, TRBD2, was not checked against the DNA. TRBV21-1 is given as a pseudogene. For the CDR3, the sequence is CASSKDGSSYNEQFF. The sequenced DNA is TGTGCCAGCAGCAAAGACGGGAGCTCCTACAATGAGCAGTTCTTC.